One sample yielded the 15 T cell receptor beta chains listed below, sequenced in a study of beta chain features in type 1 diabetes (dated by TCRdb to the late 2010s). Preparation of the library involved the immunoSEQ multiplex PCR assay. The High Capacity cDNA Reverse Transcription Kit was used to reverse transcribe all of the isolated RNA, meaning that expressed TCRB transcripts were what got sequenced. Sourced from immuneACCESS, this table was stored by TCRdb with only in-frame sequences that have V and J called. A share of the clones is absent; for the studies checked, an unresolved V gene accounts for under half, and the remainder has no known explanation. The sample contains hundreds of thousands of clones, roughly a sixth of them found a single time. Jointly, the top ten make up approximately 0.099% of the sample. What was sequenced was naive CD4+ T cells from blood. Read against the paper, the sample's cell subset or site label means: true naive CD4+ T cells. These receptors were taken from a man younger than 35 in good health.

V gene TRBV7-7 combines with J gene TRBJ2-5, with 8 bases identical to TRBD1. Trimming at V came to 7 bases and at J to 5 bases, leaving 6 bases not matched to a gene. CDR1 is SSHAT and CDR2 is FNYEAQ in the germline V gene (reference sequence). CDR3 size: 13 residues. CDR3 region: CASTPDRVETQYF. In nucleotides, the CDR3 is TGTGCCAGCACCCCGGACAGGGTGGAGACCCAGTACTTC.

This chain connects TRBV19 to TRBJ2-5; 10 nucleotides line up with TRBD1. The trim removed 2 bases at V and 3 bases at J, leaving 3 bases unmatched. Per the germline V gene, CDR1 is LNHDA and CDR2 is SQIVND (reference sequence). The CDR3 runs 15 residues. CDR3 protein: CASSIPGTGEETQYF. CDR3 sequence (DNA): TGTGCCAGTAGTATACCGGGGACAGGGGAAGAGACCCAGTACTTC.

The J gene is TRBJ1-3, the V gene TRBV18; D remains ambiguous. CDR1 is KGHSH and CDR2 is LQKENI in the germline V gene. The CDR3 spans 14 residues. The V and J ends lost 2 bases and 1 base respectively, with 6 bases between them. CDR3 nucleotides: TGTGCCAGCTCACCAGAGGTATCTGGAAACACCATATATTTT. It encodes CASSPEVSGNTIYF. Supplemented by reference TRBV18 and TRBJ1-3, the full variable domain reads NAGVMQNPRHLVRRRGQEARLRCSPMKGHSHVYWYRQLPEEGLKFMVYLQKENIIDESGMPKERFSAEFPKEGPSILRIQQVVRGDSAAYFCASSPEVSGNTIYFGEGSWLTVV.

As for this clone: Given a much more abundant clone one base away, this may be a read error. Distinct nucleotide sequences in the sample also encode this CDR3. The chain employs TRBV7-3 and TRBJ1-1; D is undetermined. Trimming pared 2 bases from V and 1 base from J, leaving 5 bases between. This CDR3 region has 13 residues. Germline CDR1 and CDR2: SGHTA and FQGTGA. Written as DNA, the CDR3 is TGTGCCAGCAGCTTAGAAAGGAACACTGAAGCTTTCTTT. It encodes CASSLERNTEAFF.

V usage is TRBV19 and J usage is TRBJ1-2; a weak D match, TRBD1 (5 bases). Germline V gives CDR1 LNHDA, CDR2 SQIVND (reference sequence). The CDR3 runs 12 residues. Trimming cost V 6 bases and J 6 bases, with 11 bases left between them. The CDR3 DNA follows: TGTGCCAGTAGCCGGGGGACCCATGGCTACACCTTC. Translating it yields CASSRGTHGYTF.

The chain uses TRBV29-1 and TRBJ1-1; no clear D. CDR1 and CDR2 from the germline V gene are SQVTM and ANQGSEA. V was cut by 2 bases and J by 5 bases, with 9 bases left in between. This CDR3 spans 12 amino acids. The CDR3 DNA sequence: TGCAGCGTTGAAAAGGGCTCGACTGAAGCTTTCTTT. This gives the protein CSVEKGSTEAFF.

The genes are TRBV18 and TRBJ2-5; D tentatively reads TRBD1 or TRBD2 (5 bases each). CDR3 length: 14 residues. Germline V gives CDR1 KGHSH, CDR2 LQKENI. V was shortened by 3 bases and J by 5 bases, with 13 bases between the two germline ends. Written as DNA, the CDR3 is TGTGCCAGCTCACCGTGGTTGGGGGATGAGACCCAGTACTTC. Translated: CASSPWLGDETQYF. The full variable domain, in which reference TRBV18 and TRBJ2-5 provide the parts outside the CDR3, is NAGVMQNPRHLVRRRGQEARLRCSPMKGHSHVYWYRQLPEEGLKFMVYLQKENIIDESGMPKERFSAEFPKEGPSILRIQQVVRGDSAAYFCASSPWLGDETQYFGPGTRLLVL.

The rearrangement uses TRBV7-8 and TRBJ2-4, with D tentatively TRBD2 (5 bases). The V end was cut by 1 base, the J end by 0 bases, with 16 bases between. This CDR3 has 18 residues. From germline, CDR1 is SGHVS and CDR2 FQNEAQ. CDR3 bases: TGTGCCAGCAGCTTAGTAGATTGGACTCCTAAAGCCAAAAACATTCAGTACTTC. It translates to CASSLVDWTPKAKNIQYF.

This clone came up a few times. The V call is TRBV21-1, the J call TRBJ2-2; TRBD1 is the table's D call, not checked against the DNA. TRBV21-1 is noted as a pseudogene. This CDR3 has 16 amino acids. CDR3 residues: CASSKGDRSLTGELFF. CDR3 DNA: TGTGCCAGCAGCAAAGGGGACAGGAGTCTCACCGGGGAGCTGTTTTTT.

The chain joins TRBV19 to TRBJ1-4; 9 nucleotides line up with TRBD1. Germline V gene sequence: CDR1 LNHDA, CDR2 SQIVND (reference sequence). This CDR3 spans 14 amino acids. V was pared by 8 bases and J by 8 bases, with 9 bases of the junction left unmatched. In nucleotides, the CDR3 is TGTGCCAGTCGCTTTACAGGGGGCGCCGAAAAACTGTTTTTT. Its translation is CASRFTGGAEKLFF.

The chain has TRBV4-1 and TRBJ1-5; D call uncertain. The CDR3 is 13 residues long. V shed 1 base and J shed 4 bases, with 5 bases lying between them. Germline CDR1 MGHRA, CDR2 YSYEKL. The CDR3, as DNA: TGCGCCAGCAGCCAAGGGAAAAATCAGCCCCAGCATTTT. Protein sequence: CASSQGKNQPQHF.

This clone came up a few times. This CDR3 is CASSRDTLNTEAFF. The CDR3 nucleotides read TGTGCCAGCAGCCGGGACACCTTGAACACTGAAGCTTTCTTT. This sequence joins TRBV6-5 and TRBJ1-1, with D possibly being TRBD1 (6 bases). V lost 6 bases, J lost 0 bases, and 11 bases lay in between. The CDR3 is made up of 14 amino acids. Per the germline V gene, CDR1 is MNHEY and CDR2 is SVGAGI.

This clone turned up a few times. This rearrangement joins TRBV6-4 to TRBJ2-1; 9 positions match TRBD2. The CDR3 has 14 residues. V dropped 2 bases and J dropped 7; count of bases not matched to a gene: 3. The germline V gene encodes CDR1 MRHNA and CDR2 SNTAGT. CDR3 region: CASSDSGRINEQFF. The DNA for the CDR3 is TGTGCCAGCAGTGACAGCGGGAGGATAAATGAGCAGTTCTTC.

This chain links TRBV6-1 with TRBJ2-5, with 15 nucleotides matching TRBD2. The ends lost 3 bases at V and 5 bases at J; junction bases unmatched: 4. Germline V gene data show CDR1 as MNHNS and CDR2 as SASEGT. CDR3 length: 16 amino acids. CDR3 coding DNA: TGTGCCAGCAGTGACGGACTAGCGGGAGGGCAGGAGACCCAGTACTTC. This encodes CASSDGLAGGQETQYF.

The rearrangement joins TRBV7-8 to TRBJ1-1; D perhaps matches TRBD1 (5 bases). The germline CDR1 and CDR2 sequences are SGHVS and FQNEAQ. The V gene lost 4 bases and the J gene lost 2 bases, with 14 bases spanning the gap. This CDR3 is 15 amino acids long. In nucleotides, the CDR3 is TGTGCCAGCAGCTCCCGGGGCAGGGCTAACACTGAAGCTTTCTTT. Translated: CASSSRGRANTEAFF. The full variable domain, rest sourced from reference TRBV7-8 and TRBJ1-1, is GAGVSQSPRYKVAKRGQDVALRCDPISGHVSLFWYQQALGQGPEFLTYFQNEAQLDKSGLPSDRFFAERPEGSVSTLKIQRTQQEDSAVYLCASSSRGRANTEAFFGQGTRLTVV.